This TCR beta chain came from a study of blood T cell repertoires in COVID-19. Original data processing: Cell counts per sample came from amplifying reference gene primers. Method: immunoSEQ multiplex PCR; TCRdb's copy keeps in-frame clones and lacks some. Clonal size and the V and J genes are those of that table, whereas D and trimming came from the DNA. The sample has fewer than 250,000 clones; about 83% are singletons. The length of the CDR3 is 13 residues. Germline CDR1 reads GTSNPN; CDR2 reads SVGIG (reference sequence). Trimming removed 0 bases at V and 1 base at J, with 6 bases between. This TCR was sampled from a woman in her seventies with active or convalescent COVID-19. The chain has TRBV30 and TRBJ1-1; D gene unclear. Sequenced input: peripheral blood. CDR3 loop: CAWSVGRNTEAFF. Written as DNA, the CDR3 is TGTGCCTGGAGTGTAGGGAGGAACACTGAAGCTTTCTTT.